One and the same sample provided the 15 T cell receptor beta chains below, sequenced in a study of blood T cell repertoires in COVID-19. Clones were sequenced by immunoSEQ multiplex PCR, and TCRdb holds only the in-frame ones, with some missing. The table has roughly 300,000 clones, around 87% seen once; the top ten hold roughly 8%. The specimen sequenced was peripheral blood. The receptor source for this set is a woman in her forties or fifties who had recovered from COVID-19.

The chain is built from TRBV9 and TRBJ2-7, with 11 bases fitting TRBD2. The germline CDR1 and CDR2 sequences are SGDLS and YYNGEE. V lost 4 bases to trimming and J lost 0 bases; unmatched junction nucleotides: 3. The CDR3 covers 15 residues. The CDR3 bases are TGTGCCAGCAGCATCGGGACTAGCGGCTCCTACGAGCAGTACTTC. This codes for CASSIGTSGSYEQYF. Together with reference TRBV9 and TRBJ2-7, the CDR3 gives the full variable domain: DSGVTQTPKHLITATGQRVTLRCSPRSGDLSVYWYQQSLDQGLQFLIQYYNGEERAKGNILERFSAQQFPDLHSELNLSSLELGDSALYFCASSIGTSGSYEQYFGPGTRLTVT.

The V and J genes are TRBV5-6 and TRBJ2-7, with 9 bases aligning to TRBD1. This CDR3 spans 16 amino acids. Germline assignment: CDR1 SGHDT and CDR2 YYEEEE. V lost 4 bases and J lost 3; bases outside the gene matches: 11. CDR3 protein: CASSLQGAEGYYEQYF. The DNA for the CDR3 is TGTGCCAGCAGCCTACAGGGGGCGGAGGGGTACTACGAGCAGTACTTC.

The rearrangement joins TRBV15 to TRBJ1-4; a weak D match, TRBD1 (6 bases). V lost 1 base and J 6 bases, leaving 24 bases between the germline ends. This CDR3 comprises 19 residues. CDR1 and CDR2 (germline): LNHNV, YYDKDF (reference sequence). The CDR3 spells CATSRGQYGGGSFHEKLFF. CDR3 DNA sequence: TGTGCCACCAGCAGAGGCCAGTATGGGGGCGGTTCGTTTCATGAAAAACTGTTTTTT.

This clone was recorded a few times. The same CDR3 arises from other DNA sequences in this sample as well. The gene calls are TRBV28 and TRBJ1-5, with D uncertain. The ends were cut back, 2 bases at V and 5 bases at J, with 4 bases in the middle. The CDR3 is 12 residues long. Germline V gene data show CDR1 as MDHEN and CDR2 as SYDVKM. The CDR3 region is CASSLTDQPQHF. CDR3 sequence (DNA): TGTGCCAGCAGTTTAACTGATCAGCCCCAGCATTTT.

This clone occurred once. The chain joins TRBV9 to TRBJ2-1; D gene unclear. The V end lost 0 bases, the J end lost 7 bases, and 14 bases lay between the germline ends. Looked up from germline, CDR1 is SGDLS and CDR2 is YYNGEE. The CDR3 extends over 15 amino acids. In DNA form, the CDR3 reads TGTGCCAGCAGCGTAGGAGCTTCGTACCCGAATGAGCAGTTCTTC. It yields the protein CASSVGASYPNEQFF.

The gene calls are TRBV6-5 and TRBJ1-5; D uncertain. The CDR3 totals 13 residues. Germline V gives CDR1 MNHEY, CDR2 SVGAGI. Trimming removed 7 bases at V and 5 bases at J, with 12 bases between. CDR3 nucleotides: TGTGCCAGCACCTCAGGAAGATATCAGCCCCAGCATTTT. Translated, it gives CASTSGRYQPQHF.

This sequence joins TRBV7-2 and TRBJ2-7; D ambiguous. CDR1 and CDR2 (germline): SGHTA, FQGNSA. Between the trimmed V and J ends, which lost 0 bases and 7 bases, there was a span of 13 bases. The CDR3 totals 14 residues. CDR3 loop: CASSLALDRREQYF. Here the CDR3 DNA reads TGTGCCAGCAGCTTAGCCCTAGACCGAAGAGAGCAGTACTTC.

The chain uses TRBV28 and TRBJ2-1; no reliable D call. Germline V gives CDR1 MDHEN, CDR2 SYDVKM. The V end was cut by 6 bases, the J end by 7 bases, with 13 bases between. This CDR3 is 13 amino acids long. The CDR3 nucleotides are TGTGCCAGCAGCTCTAGTCGGTCGAATGAGCAGTTCTTC. Amino acid sequence: CASSSSRSNEQFF.

V usage is TRBV7-6 and J usage is TRBJ2-3; 9 nucleotides match TRBD2. The CDR3 has 15 residues. The ends lost 7 bases at V and 4 bases at J; junction bases unmatched: 9. Germline-derived CDR1 and CDR2 are SGHVS and FNYEAQ. In DNA form, the CDR3 reads TGTGCCAGCACCGCGGGAGGGAGGGCGGCAGATACGCAGTATTTT. It specifies CASTAGGRAADTQYF.

This clone came up once. This chain uses TRBV24-1 with TRBJ1-3; D possibly corresponds to TRBD1 (5 bases). Germline-derived CDR1 and CDR2 are KGHDR and SFDVKD. The CDR3 extends over 18 amino acids. With 11 bases removed from V and 4 bases from J, the gap between germline ends came to 29 bases. This chain's CDR3 is CAIKTGDFLSLVGNTIYF. The DNA of the CDR3 is TGTGCCATCAAGACCGGGGACTTCCTTTCTCTAGTCGGAAACACCATATATTTT.

This clone was found a few times. V usage is TRBV28 and J usage is TRBJ1-1; 10 bases are shared with TRBD1. Germline assignment: CDR1 MDHEN and CDR2 SYDVKM. This CDR3 has 13 amino acids. With 5 bases clipped from V and 5 bases from J, the junction kept 2 bases outside the gene matches. Here the CDR3 DNA reads TGTGCCAGCAGTACGGACAGGGGGACTGAAGCTTTCTTT. Amino acid sequence: CASSTDRGTEAFF.

This rearrangement joins TRBV19 to TRBJ2-3, with TRBD2 matching over 12 bases. This CDR3 contains 16 residues. CDR1 and CDR2 from the germline V gene are LNHDA and SQIVND (reference sequence). With V trimmed by 3 bases and J by 6 bases, 7 bases remained unmatched. The CDR3, as DNA: TGTGCCAGTAGTATCGGACTAGCGGGGTTTTTTGATACGCAGTATTTT. Translating gives CASSIGLAGFFDTQYF. The full variable domain, its missing parts supplied by reference TRBV19 and TRBJ2-3, is DGGITQSPKYLFRKEGQNVTLSCEQNLNHDAMYWYRQDPGQGLRLIYYSQIVNDFQKGDIAEGYSVSREKKESFPLTVTSAQKNPTAFYLCASSIGLAGFFDTQYFGPGTRLTVL.

This rearrangement joins TRBV7-2 to TRBJ1-1; D may be TRBD1 (5 bases). The CDR3 runs 14 residues. CDR1 is SGHTA, CDR2 FQGNSA, per germline. Trimming stripped 3 bases from V and 2 bases from J, with 10 bases between. The CDR3 spells CASSLGPANTEAFF. CDR3 sequence (DNA): TGTGCCAGCAGCTTGGGGCCAGCTAACACTGAAGCTTTCTTT.

This clone was recorded a few times. The chain has TRBV21-1 and TRBJ2-1; TRBD2, the D gene given by the table, was not confirmed from the DNA. TRBV21-1 is reported as a pseudogene. This CDR3 is 15 amino acids long. The CDR3, as DNA: TGTGCCAGCACCCGCCCCGGGACTTTCGGGAATGAGCAGTTCTTC. This encodes CASTRPGTFGNEQFF.

The DNA of the CDR3 is TGTGCCACCTACAGGGTTGTCTATGGCTACACCTTC. It is translated as CATYRVVYGYTF. V and J are TRBV27 and TRBJ1-2; maybe TRBD1 (6 bases). Trimming shortened V by 10 bases and J by 4 bases, and 13 bases separated the two germline ends. The CDR3 is made up of 12 amino acids. In germline, CDR1 is MNHEY, CDR2 SMNVEV (reference sequence).